This TCR beta chain was sequenced during a study of molecular identifiers for immune sequencing clone quantification (dated by TCRdb to between 2018 and 2020). Background for the entire study: In a replicate experiment, RNA from around 20,000 or 100,000 naive CD8 T cells was split into five aliquots, four of which were sequenced. CD8 T cells were used in a methods study to benchmark molecular-identifier clustering-based TCR repertoire sequencing (MIDCIRS) and TCR RNA copy counting. Overall study outcomes, separate from this receptor: Modeling estimated around 3.2 recovered TCR RNA copies per cell, compared with approximately 10 by digital PCR, which implies 30% to 35% capture efficiency. When barcode sub-clustering was not used, chimeric consensus sequences inflated TCR diversity, with chimeras reaching as high as 47%. The naive libraries included spiked-in Jurkat TCR RNA (fewer than eleven copies' worth), and this Jurkat TCR RNA is not part of the donor repertoire. Spiked-in Jurkat TCR RNA equal to a single cell's worth was reported to be detectable even within 1,100,000 naive CD8 T cells. In CMV-specific effector cells, over 99% of molecules were held by clones above 20 RNA copies, whereas under 1% of molecules were held by such clones in naive cells. The sizes of highly expanded clones could end up underestimated when identical TCR molecules share a barcode.

This clonotype was seen at least ten times. Its target antigen remains unknown. Per-base quality was not reported, and no clone a single base away is much larger than it. The protocol used for the library was PCR. Sequencing relied on an Illumina HiSeq 4000. Bulk TCR libraries were made following a previously described method, with the TCR primers given in Table S5. The Qiagen AllPrep DNA/RNA kit was used to purify total RNA. Reads from multiple sequencing runs of the same library were pooled before analysis. As for the original processing: Reads were retained only if the reads had an exact TCR constant sequence, and the retained reads were trimmed to 150 nt and grouped according to their 12-nt molecular barcodes. Reads inside each barcode group were sub-clustered using a 15% Levenshtein threshold, and a quality-weighted consensus sequence was constructed for each RNA molecule. Non-functional sequences were discarded, and so were lower-count sequences lying one edit away from another sequence. Barcode sub-clusters with fewer than 20% of the maximum read count were removed, based on fitting two negative binomial distributions. Starting from the raw public reads, TCRdb applied fastp trimming at Q25, assembled clones with MiXCR and retained in-frame beta chains. Rows are combined by CDR3 protein, so each entry shows the most common genes and DNA. The V and J calls and clone size are TCRdb's, not the authors'. The sample contains fewer than 30,000 distinct CDR3 sequences, about 15% of them found a single time. The top ten hold 0.99% of the sample.

Libraries of naive CD8 T cells were built from anywhere between roughly 18,000 and 1,000,000 sorted cells, with 10%, 30% or 50% of the purified RNA used. Naive CD8 T cells, defined as CD8+CD4-CCR7+CD45RA+, were FACS-sorted into RLT Plus buffer on a BD FACSAria II. To test detection sensitivity, Jurkat RNA equal to some 11 TCR copies was added to samples of roughly 19,000-1,100,000 naive CD8 T cells. Enrichment of CD8 T cells was performed with RosetteSep CD8+ T Cell Enrichment Cocktail and Ficoll-Paque, after which ACK red cell lysis was carried out. Based on the germline V gene, the CDR1 and CDR2 sequences are MDHEN and SYDVKM. V was cut back by 1 base and J by 5 bases, leaving a gap of 15 bases between them. Measured from the cysteine to the phenylalanine, the CDR3 is 16 residues long. CDR3 DNA is the only sequence kept; it has 48 bases, read in frame from the first base.

Sequencing input: naive CD8+ T cells from blood, with Jurkat cell RNA spiked in. What the cell subset or site label conveys for this sample: FACS-sorted CD8+CD4-CCR7+CD45RA+ naive T cells. This TCR was sampled from a human donor in good health. Some libraries in this study had Jurkat cell RNA spiked in. The rearrangement joined TRBV28 to TRBJ1-5; the D segment cannot be called with confidence. The CDR3 is CASSLFPPSSYQPQHF. Here is the DNA: TGTGCCAGCAGTTTATTCCCTCCCTCGTCTTATCAGCCCCAGCATTTT.